This is a list of T cell receptor beta chains from one sample in a study of immune evolution from preneoplasia to lung adenocarcinoma. Sequencing was performed with immunoSEQ multiplex PCR; in TCRdb, only in-frame clones are kept and a portion is missing. Here the sample spans about 5,000 clones, just under 80% being singletons. Sequencing used FFPE normal lung tissue adjacent to the tumor. The receptors originated from a person over 45 with lung adenocarcinoma. Each CDR3 is given with its conserved first and last residue. Fields, in order: V gene, J gene, clone size, D gene, CDR3 DNA, CDR3 protein. The D gene is left open where the match is weak. Clone size is shown for a subset of rows, as once, few, many or a class of expanded clone.

>TRBV5-1|TRBJ2-1|NA|TRBD2
TGCGCCAGCAGCCCACTAACTAGCGGGAGTTCCAATGAGCAGTTCTTC
CASSPLTSGSSNEQFF
>TRBV7-8|TRBJ2-2|few|TRBD1
TGTGCCAGCAGCCTAGGGAAGGGCAGGGGGCGGACCGGGGAGCTGTTTTTT
CASSLGKGRGRTGELFF
>TRBV7-2|TRBJ2-5|medium-sized|NA
TGTGCCAGCAGCTTAAGCACCCAAGAGACCCAGTACTTC
CASSLSTQETQYF
>TRBV11-2|TRBJ2-7|NA|TRBD2
TGTGCCAGCAGCGAAACAAGAACTAGCGGGACGTCCTACGAGCAGTACTTC
CASSETRTSGTSYEQYF
>TRBV5-1|TRBJ2-7|few|TRBD1
TGCGCCAGCAGCAACAGACGGGACAGCTACGAGCAGTACTTC
CASSNRRDSYEQYF
>TRBV2|TRBJ2-7|once|NA
TGTGCCAGCAGTGATCGTCCGGGAGAACAGTACGAGCAGTACTTC
CASSDRPGEQYEQYF
>TRBV7-3|TRBJ2-2|NA|NA
TGTGCCAGCAGCTTAAAGGGACAGTCCGGGGGGAACACCGGGGAGCTGTTTTTT
CASSLKGQSGGNTGELFF
>TRBV29-1|TRBJ2-3|NA|NA
TGCAGCGTTGAAGATGTCAGGGAGGGCACAGATACGCAGTATTTT
CSVEDVREGTDTQYF
>TRBV11-1|TRBJ2-7|large|NA
TGTGCCAGCAGCCGCTTTGGGGGAGACTACTACGAGCAGTACTTC
CASSRFGGDYYEQYF
>TRBV7-8|TRBJ2-5|NA|NA
TGTGCCAGCAGCCTACGACGGAACAAAGAGACCCAGTACTTC
CASSLRRNKETQYF
>TRBV7-3|TRBJ2-7|NA|TRBD1
TGTGCCAGCAGCTTAACTGGGGACAGTTACTACGAGCAGTACTTC
CASSLTGDSYYEQYF
>TRBV19|TRBJ2-3|NA|TRBD2
TGTGCCAGTACCAATCGGGGACTAGCGGGAGGGTCGCATTATACGCAGTATTTT
CASTNRGLAGGSHYTQYF
>TRBV25-1|TRBJ2-5|once|TRBD1
TGTGCCAGCAGTGAAGAGGTTGGACAGGGGTACGAGACCCAGTACTTC
CASSEEVGQGYETQYF
>TRBV21-1|TRBJ2-1|NA|NA
TGTGCCAGCAGCAAAGAACGTACAGAGTCTTTCTTTCGCACTGAGCAGTTCTTC
CASSKERTESFFRTEQFF
>TRBV29-1|TRBJ2-1|few|TRBD2
TGCAGCGTAAGCGGGGACGTGAACAATGAGCAGTTCTTC
CSVSGDVNNEQFF
>TRBV5-1|TRBJ2-2|NA|NA
TGCGCCAGCAGCTTCCCGGGGGGCGCACCGCACACCGGGGAGCTGTTTTTT
CASSFPGGAPHTGELFF
>TRBV28|TRBJ1-3|few|NA
TGTGCCAGCAGAGAAGGCGACTTCTCTGGAAACACCATATATTTT
CASREGDFSGNTIYF
>TRBV4-1|TRBJ2-1|NA|NA
TGCGCCAGCAGCCCGAAGGCCGGGGGGGGACAGTCATACAATGAGCAGTTCTTC
CASSPKAGGGQSYNEQFF
>TRBV25-1|TRBJ2-2|NA|TRBD1
TGTGCCAGCAGTGAATTCTCCCGCAGGGGGTATTATACCGGGGAGCTGTTTTTT
CASSEFSRRGYYTGELFF
>TRBV6-5|TRBJ2-3|NA|NA
TGTGCCAGCAGTTGGCAGGCCACAGATACGCAGTATTTT
CASSWQATDTQYF
>TRBV6-1|TRBJ2-2|few|NA
TGTGCCAGCGGGGTCGAAACCGGGGAGCTGTTTTTT
CASGVETGELFF
>TRBV6-5|TRBJ1-2|NA|NA
TGTGCCAGCAGCCCGACCTGGACAACTAACTATGGCTACACCTTC
CASSPTWTTNYGYTF
>TRBV7-6|TRBJ2-2|NA|TRBD1
TGTGCCAGCTTCCGGGACAGGGGGCTTAGAGGGAAGAACACCGGGGAGCTGTTTTTT
CASFRDRGLRGKNTGELFF
>TRBV28|TRBJ2-2|NA|NA
TGTGCATCCACGTCTGGCGGGGAGAACACCGGGGAGCTGTTTTTT
CASTSGGENTGELFF
>TRBV28|TRBJ2-3|NA|NA
TGTGCCAGCAGCATGACTAGTGGGGGCATATATACGCAGTATTTT
CASSMTSGGIYTQYF
>TRBV14|TRBJ2-5|NA|TRBD1
TGTGCCAGCAGCCAAGTCCGGACAGGGGAGTATGCGGAGACCCAGTACTTC
CASSQVRTGEYAETQYF
>TRBV18|TRBJ2-1|NA|NA
TGTGCCAGCTCACCACCGGCGCAGAGCTCCTACAATGAGCAGTTCTTC
CASSPPAQSSYNEQFF
>TRBV27|TRBJ2-1|NA|TRBD2
TGTGCCAGCAGTTTCCTTACCGGGACTAGAAGTCACAATGAGCAGTTCTTC
CASSFLTGTRSHNEQFF
>TRBV5-1|TRBJ2-2|NA|TRBD2
TGCGCCAGCAGCTTGACCGGGACTAGCGCCGGGGAGCTGTTTTTT
CASSLTGTSAGELFF
>TRBV28|TRBJ2-1|NA|NA
TGTGCCAGCAGTTCCTCTCGTAATGAGCAGTTCTTC
CASSSSRNEQFF
>TRBV2|TRBJ2-7|NA|TRBD1
TGTGCCAGCAGTGAAGCGCTGAGACAGGGTTTGGACGAGCAGTACTTC
CASSEALRQGLDEQYF
>TRBV2|TRBJ2-1|NA|NA
TGTGCCAGCAGTGAATCAGGTCGGAATGAGCAGTTCTTC
CASSESGRNEQFF
>TRBV6-1|TRBJ2-6|NA|TRBD1
TGTGCCAGCACCCCCAGGGGGTCTGGGGCCAACGTCCTGACTTTC
CASTPRGSGANVLTF
>TRBV29-1|TRBJ1-1|NA|TRBD1
TGCAGCGTTGAGATACAGGGGGCATTGGCTCGGAACACTGAAGCTTTCTTT
CSVEIQGALARNTEAFF
>TRBV30|TRBJ1-1|NA|NA
TGTGCCTGGGCCCATCGTGGGGGGGAGAGCACTGAAGCTTTCTTT
CAWAHRGGESTEAFF
>TRBV11-2|TRBJ2-1|NA|NA
TGTGCCAGCAGCCCCGAGGCCATATACAATGAGCAGTTCTTC
CASSPEAIYNEQFF
>TRBV28|TRBJ1-5|NA|TRBD1
TGTGCCAGCAGGAAAGGGGGCGTCGGCAGGCCCCAGCATTTT
CASRKGGVGRPQHF
>TRBV5-5|TRBJ2-2|few|TRBD2
TGTGCCAGCAGCTTTCTTCTAGCGGGAGGGCCGGACACCGGGGAGCTGTTTTTT
CASSFLLAGGPDTGELFF